The sequence of this T cell receptor (beta chain) was determined in a study of cytomegalovirus exposure and HLA in healthy donors. At the level of the study: From donors who were HLA-typed, an early data release held about 89 million unique TCRs.

The germline CDR1 and CDR2 sequences are SNHLY and FYNNEI. CDR3 length: 14 amino acids. The J segment lost 6 bases and the V segment lost 7 bases, leaving 9 bases of the junction unmatched. The PCR contained 60 Vbeta and 13 Jbeta primers. Using immunoSEQ multiplex PCR, the repertoire was profiled, and TCRdb retains in-frame clones only, with some absent. The sample holds roughly 69,000 clones. The specimen was PBMCs. This TCR was sampled from a woman aged 25 to 39 in good health and CMV-seronegative. The genes are TRBV2 and TRBJ2-1; 7 bases are shared with TRBD2. The CDR3 DNA reads as TGTGCCAGCACACGACTAGCAGGCGGCAATGAGCAGTTCTTC. It yields the protein CASTRLAGGNEQFF.